This T cell receptor beta chain is drawn from a study of blood T cells in healthy people across ages. Whole-study findings and limits: TCR beta diversity tracked closely with naive T cell percentage.

It was with a sample-barcoded 5' primer and a J-beta primer mix that a second PCR of roughly 6 to 12 cycles was run. Researchers report that each sample yielded at least 3 million CDR3-containing paired-end reads. TCRdb re-called the 5' RACE reads through MiXCR, storing one row per CDR3 protein. The data hold 700,000 to 850,000 distinct CDR3 sequences, with roughly 50% observed a single time. The trim removed 4 bases at V and 2 bases at J, leaving 12 bases unmatched. This CDR3 is 17 amino acids long. Germline V gene sequence: CDR1 SQVTM, CDR2 ANQGSEA. Of note for this clonotype: As yet, its antigen is unknown.

Sequenced material: blood. This rearrangement joins TRBV29-1 to TRBJ2-1; TRBD1 agrees at 9 bases. The receptor was isolated from a man at least 80 years old in good health. This CDR3 is CSVGHRGQGSPYNEQFF. The DNA of the CDR3 is TGCAGCGTTGGCCACAGGGGACAGGGAAGCCCCTACAATGAGCAGTTCTTC.